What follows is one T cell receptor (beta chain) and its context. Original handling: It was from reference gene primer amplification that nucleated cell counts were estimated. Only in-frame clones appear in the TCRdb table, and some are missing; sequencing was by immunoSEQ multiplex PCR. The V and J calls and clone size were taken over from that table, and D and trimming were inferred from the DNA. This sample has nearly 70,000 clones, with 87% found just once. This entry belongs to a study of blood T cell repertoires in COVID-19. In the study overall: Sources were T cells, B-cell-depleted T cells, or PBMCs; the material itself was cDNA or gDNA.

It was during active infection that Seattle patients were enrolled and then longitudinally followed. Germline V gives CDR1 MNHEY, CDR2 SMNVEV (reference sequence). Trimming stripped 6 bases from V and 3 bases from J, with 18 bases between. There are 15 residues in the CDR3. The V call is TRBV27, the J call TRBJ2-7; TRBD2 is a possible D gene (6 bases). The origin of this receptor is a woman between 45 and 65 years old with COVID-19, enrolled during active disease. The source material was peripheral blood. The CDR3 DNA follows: TGTGCCAGCAGGGGCCCCAGCGGGTGGGGCTACGAGCAGTACTTC. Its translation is CASRGPSGWGYEQYF.